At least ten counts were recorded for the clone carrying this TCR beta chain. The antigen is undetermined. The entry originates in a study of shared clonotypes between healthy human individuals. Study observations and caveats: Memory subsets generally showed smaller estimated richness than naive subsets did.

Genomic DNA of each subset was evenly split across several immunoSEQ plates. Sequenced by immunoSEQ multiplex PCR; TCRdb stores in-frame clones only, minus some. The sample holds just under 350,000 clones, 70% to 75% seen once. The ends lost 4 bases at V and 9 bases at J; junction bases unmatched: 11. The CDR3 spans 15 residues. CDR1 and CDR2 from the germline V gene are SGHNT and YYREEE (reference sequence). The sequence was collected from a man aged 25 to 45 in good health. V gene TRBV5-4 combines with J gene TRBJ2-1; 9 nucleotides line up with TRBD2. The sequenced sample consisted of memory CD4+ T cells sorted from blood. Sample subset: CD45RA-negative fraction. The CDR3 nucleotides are TGTGCCAGCAGCACCGGGACTAGCCTCGTGGGTGAGCAGTTCTTC. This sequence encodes CASSTGTSLVGEQFF.